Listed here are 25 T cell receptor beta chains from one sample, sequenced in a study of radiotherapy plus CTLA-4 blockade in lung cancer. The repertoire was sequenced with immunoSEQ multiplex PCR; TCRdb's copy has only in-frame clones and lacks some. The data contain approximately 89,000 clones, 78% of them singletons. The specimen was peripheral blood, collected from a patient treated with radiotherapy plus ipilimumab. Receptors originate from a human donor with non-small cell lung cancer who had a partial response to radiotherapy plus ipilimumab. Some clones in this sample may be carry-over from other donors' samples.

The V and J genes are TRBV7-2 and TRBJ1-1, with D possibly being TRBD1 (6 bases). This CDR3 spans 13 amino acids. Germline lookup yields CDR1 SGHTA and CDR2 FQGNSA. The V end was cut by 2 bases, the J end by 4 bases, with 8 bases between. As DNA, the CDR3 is TGTGCCAGCAGCTTAAACAGGGTCACTGAAGCTTTCTTT. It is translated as CASSLNRVTEAFF.

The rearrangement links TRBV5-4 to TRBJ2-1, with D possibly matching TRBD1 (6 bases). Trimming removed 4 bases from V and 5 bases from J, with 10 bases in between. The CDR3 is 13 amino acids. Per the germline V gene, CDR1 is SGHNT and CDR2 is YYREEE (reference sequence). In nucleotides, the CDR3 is TGTGCCAGCAGCGTGGACAGAAACAATGAGCAGTTCTTC. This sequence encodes CASSVDRNNEQFF. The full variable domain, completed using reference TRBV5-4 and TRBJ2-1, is ETGVTQSPTHLIKTRGQQVTLRCSSQSGHNTVSWYQQALGQGPQFIFQYYREEENGRGNFPPRFSGLQFPNYSSELNVNALELDDSALYLCASSVDRNNEQFFGPGTRLTVL.

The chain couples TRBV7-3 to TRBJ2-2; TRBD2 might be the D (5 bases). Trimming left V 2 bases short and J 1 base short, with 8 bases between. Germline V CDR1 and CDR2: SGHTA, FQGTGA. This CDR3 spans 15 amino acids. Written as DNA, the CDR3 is TGTGCCAGCAGCTTATGGAGCGGGAACACCGGGGAGCTGTTTTTT. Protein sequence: CASSLWSGNTGELFF.

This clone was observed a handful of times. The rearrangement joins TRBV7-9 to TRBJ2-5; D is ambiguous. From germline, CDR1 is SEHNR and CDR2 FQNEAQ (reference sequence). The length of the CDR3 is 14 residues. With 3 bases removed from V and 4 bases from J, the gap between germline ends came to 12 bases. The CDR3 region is CASSFLRSGETQYF. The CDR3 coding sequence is TGTGCCAGCAGCTTCTTACGGTCGGGAGAGACCCAGTACTTC.

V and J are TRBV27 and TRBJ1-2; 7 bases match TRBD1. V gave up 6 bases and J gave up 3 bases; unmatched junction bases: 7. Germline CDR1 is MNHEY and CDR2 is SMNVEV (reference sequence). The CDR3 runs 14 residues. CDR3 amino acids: CASRSTGVHYGYTF. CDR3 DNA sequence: TGTGCCAGCAGATCAACAGGGGTGCACTATGGCTACACCTTC.

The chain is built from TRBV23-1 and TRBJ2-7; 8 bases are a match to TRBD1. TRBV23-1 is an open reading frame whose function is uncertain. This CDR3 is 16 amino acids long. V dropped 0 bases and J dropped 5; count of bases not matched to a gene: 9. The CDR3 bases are TGCGCCAGCAGTCAATCGACTGGACAGGGTCGGCACGAGCAGTACTTC. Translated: CASSQSTGQGRHEQYF.

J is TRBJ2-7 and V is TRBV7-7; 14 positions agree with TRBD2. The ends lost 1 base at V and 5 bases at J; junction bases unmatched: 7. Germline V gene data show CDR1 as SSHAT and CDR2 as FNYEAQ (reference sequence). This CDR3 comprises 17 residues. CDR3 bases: TGTGCCAGCAGCTTAGGCCCGGGACTAGCGGGAGTAAACGAGCAGTACTTC. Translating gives CASSLGPGLAGVNEQYF.

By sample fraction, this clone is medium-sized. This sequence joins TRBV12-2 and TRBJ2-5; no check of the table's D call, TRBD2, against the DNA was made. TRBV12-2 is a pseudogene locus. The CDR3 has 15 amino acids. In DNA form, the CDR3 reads TGTGCAAGTCGCTTAGTTTCCCGAGTCGGAGAGACCCAGTACTTC. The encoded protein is CASRLVSRVGETQYF.

The CDR3 protein is CASSLAEQGFYEQYF. The CDR3 bases are TGTGCCAGCAGCTTAGCGGAACAGGGCTTCTACGAGCAGTACTTC. This chain links TRBV7-8 with TRBJ2-7; D possibly corresponds to TRBD1 (6 bases). The CDR3 is 15 amino acids. Germline CDR1 and CDR2: SGHVS and FQNEAQ. The V gene lost 0 bases and the J gene lost 3 bases, with 12 bases spanning the gap.

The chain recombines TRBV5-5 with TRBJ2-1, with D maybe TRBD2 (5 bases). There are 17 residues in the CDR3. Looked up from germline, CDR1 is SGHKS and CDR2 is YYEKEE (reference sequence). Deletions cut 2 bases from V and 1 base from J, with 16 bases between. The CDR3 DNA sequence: TGTGCCAGCAGCTTCACCCCGGGGTTTACGTCCTACAATGAGCAGTTCTTC. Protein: CASSFTPGFTSYNEQFF.

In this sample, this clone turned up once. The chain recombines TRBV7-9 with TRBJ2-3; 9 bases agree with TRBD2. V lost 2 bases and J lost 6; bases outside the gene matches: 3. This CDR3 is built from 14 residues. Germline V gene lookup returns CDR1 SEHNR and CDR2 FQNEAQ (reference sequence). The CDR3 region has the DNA TGTGCCAGCAGCTTATCAGCGGGGGGCGATACGCAGTATTTT. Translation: CASSLSAGGDTQYF.

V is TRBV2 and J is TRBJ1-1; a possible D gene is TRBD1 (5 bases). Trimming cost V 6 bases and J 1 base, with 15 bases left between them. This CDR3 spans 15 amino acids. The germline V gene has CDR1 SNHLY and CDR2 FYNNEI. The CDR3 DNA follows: TGTGCCAGCAGGTGGGCGGGGCGGGCGAACACTGAAGCTTTCTTT. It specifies CASRWAGRANTEAFF.

In nucleotides, the CDR3 is TGTGCCAGCAATCCGACAGGTAGCAATCAGCCCCAGCATTTT. Translated, it gives CASNPTGSNQPQHF. The gene calls are TRBV6-5 and TRBJ1-5; D perhaps matches TRBD1 (6 bases). The ends were cut back, 7 bases at V and 0 bases at J, with 10 bases in the middle. This CDR3 has 14 residues. CDR1 and CDR2 from the germline V gene are MNHEY and SVGAGI.

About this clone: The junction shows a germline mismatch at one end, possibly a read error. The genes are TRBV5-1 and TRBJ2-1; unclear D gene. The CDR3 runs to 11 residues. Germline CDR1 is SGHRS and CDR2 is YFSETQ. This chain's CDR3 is CASSSNNEQFF. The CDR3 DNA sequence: TGCGCCAGCAGCTCCAACAATGAGCAGTTCTTC. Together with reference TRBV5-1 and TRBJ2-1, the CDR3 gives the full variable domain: KAGVTQTPRYLIKTRGQQVTLSCSPISGHRSVSWYQQTPGQGLQFLFEYFSETQRNKGNFPGRFSGRQFSNSRSEMNVSTLELGDSALYLCASSSNNEQFFGPGTRLTVL.

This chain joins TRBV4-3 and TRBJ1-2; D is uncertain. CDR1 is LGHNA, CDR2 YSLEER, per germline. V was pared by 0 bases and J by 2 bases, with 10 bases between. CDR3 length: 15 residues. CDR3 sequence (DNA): TGCGCCAGCAGCCAAGATTCGGGAACCAACTATGGCTACACCTTC. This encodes CASSQDSGTNYGYTF.

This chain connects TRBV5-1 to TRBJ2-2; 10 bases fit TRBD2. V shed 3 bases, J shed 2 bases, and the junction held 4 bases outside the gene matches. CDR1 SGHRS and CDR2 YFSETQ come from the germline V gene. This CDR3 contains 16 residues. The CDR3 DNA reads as TGCGCCAGCAGCTCTGGGACTAGCGTTAACACCGGGGAGCTGTTTTTT. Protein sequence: CASSSGTSVNTGELFF.

Written as DNA, the CDR3 is TGTGCCAGCTCTGCAACAGGGAGAGAAACTGAAGCTTTCTTT. It is translated as CASSATGRETEAFF. This sequence joins TRBV18 and TRBJ1-1, with TRBD1 as a possible D gene (6 bases). Germline CDR1 and CDR2: KGHSH and LQKENI. The CDR3 contains 14 residues. Between the trimmed V and J ends, which lost 6 bases and 5 bases, there was a span of 16 bases.

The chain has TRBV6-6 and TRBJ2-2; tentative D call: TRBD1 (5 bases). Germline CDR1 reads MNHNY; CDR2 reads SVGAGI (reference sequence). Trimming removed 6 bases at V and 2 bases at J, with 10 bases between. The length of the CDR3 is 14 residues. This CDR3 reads CASSLDSNTGELFF. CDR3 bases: TGTGCCAGCAGCCTCGACAGCAACACCGGGGAGCTGTTTTTT.

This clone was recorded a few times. DNA of the CDR3: TGCGCCAGCAGCCAAGCGGCGGGGGTATACAATGAGCAGTTCTTC. It specifies CASSQAAGVYNEQFF. The V gene is TRBV4-3, the J gene TRBJ2-1, with 7 nucleotides matching TRBD2. The CDR3 consists of 15 residues. J lost 4 bases, V lost 1 base, and 4 bases had no gene match. The germline gives CDR1 LGHNA, CDR2 YSLEER.

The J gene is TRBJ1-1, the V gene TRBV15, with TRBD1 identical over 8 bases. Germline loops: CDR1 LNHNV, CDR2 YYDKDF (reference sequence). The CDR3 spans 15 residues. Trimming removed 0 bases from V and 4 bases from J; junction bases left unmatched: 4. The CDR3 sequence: CATSRDRGRVTEAFF. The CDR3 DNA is TGTGCCACCAGCAGAGACAGGGGGCGCGTCACTGAAGCTTTCTTT.

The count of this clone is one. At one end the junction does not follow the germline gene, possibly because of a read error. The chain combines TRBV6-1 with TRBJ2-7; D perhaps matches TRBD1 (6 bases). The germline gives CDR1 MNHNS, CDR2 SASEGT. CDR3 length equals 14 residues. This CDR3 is CASRDQGRFYEQYF. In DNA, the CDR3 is TGTGCCAGCCGTGACCAGGGGCGATTCTACGAGCAGTACTTC.

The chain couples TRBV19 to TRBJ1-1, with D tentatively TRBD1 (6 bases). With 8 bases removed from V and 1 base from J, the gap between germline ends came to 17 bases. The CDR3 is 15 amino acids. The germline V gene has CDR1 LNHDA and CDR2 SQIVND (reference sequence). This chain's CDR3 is CASRTDRSQNTEAFF. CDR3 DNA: TGTGCCAGTCGCACCGACAGGTCCCAGAACACTGAAGCTTTCTTT.

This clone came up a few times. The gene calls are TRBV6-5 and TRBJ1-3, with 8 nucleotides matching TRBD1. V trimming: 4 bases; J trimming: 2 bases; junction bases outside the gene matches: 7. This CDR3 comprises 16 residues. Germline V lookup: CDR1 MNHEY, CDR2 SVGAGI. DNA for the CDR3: TGTGCCAGCAGTTCAGATGGACAGGGCCCTGGAAACACCATATATTTT. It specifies CASSSDGQGPGNTIYF.

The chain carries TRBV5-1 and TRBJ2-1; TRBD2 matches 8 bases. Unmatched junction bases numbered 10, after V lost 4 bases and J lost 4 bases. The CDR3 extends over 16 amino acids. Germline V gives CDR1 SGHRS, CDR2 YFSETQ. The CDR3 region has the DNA TGCGCCAGCAGCATCTCCGGGACTAGAACATACAATGAGCAGTTCTTC. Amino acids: CASSISGTRTYNEQFF.

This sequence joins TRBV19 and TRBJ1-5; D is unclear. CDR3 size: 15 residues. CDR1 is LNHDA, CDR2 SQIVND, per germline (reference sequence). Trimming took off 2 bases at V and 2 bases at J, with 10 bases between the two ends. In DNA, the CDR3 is TGTGCCAGTAGTATACCGGGGAGCGGCAATCAGCCCCAGCATTTT. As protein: CASSIPGSGNQPQHF.